The clone carrying this T cell receptor (beta chain) has ten or more counts. Its antigen is unknown. Libraries were prepared by immunoSEQ multiplex PCR; TCRdb keeps only in-frame clonotypes and omits some of them. Observed in the sample are around 13,000 clones, none of them singletons. Treatment was busulfan-fludarabine conditioning, a marrow graft, and cyclophosphamide on days +3 and +4. The entry originates in a study of T cells after posttransplantation cyclophosphamide. Study-wide points: Later blood repertoires were often dominated by clones from the donor CD8+ memory compartment.

The CDR3 contains 16 residues. The sequenced sample was PBMCs, obtained after allogeneic stem cell transplant with posttransplant cyclophosphamide. The TCR sequence derives from a female patient between 35 and 55 years old who received an allogeneic stem cell transplant from an unrelated donor, was CMV-positive, and had acute GVHD only. These T cells may partly come from the graft donor. This chain uses TRBV21-1 with TRBJ1-1; TRBD1 is the table's D call, not checked against the DNA. TRBV21-1 is shown as a pseudogene. The CDR3 bases are TGTGCCAGCAGCAAACGGCCAGGGGGCGCCGGAACTGAAGCTTTCTTT. Translating gives CASSKRPGGAGTEAFF.